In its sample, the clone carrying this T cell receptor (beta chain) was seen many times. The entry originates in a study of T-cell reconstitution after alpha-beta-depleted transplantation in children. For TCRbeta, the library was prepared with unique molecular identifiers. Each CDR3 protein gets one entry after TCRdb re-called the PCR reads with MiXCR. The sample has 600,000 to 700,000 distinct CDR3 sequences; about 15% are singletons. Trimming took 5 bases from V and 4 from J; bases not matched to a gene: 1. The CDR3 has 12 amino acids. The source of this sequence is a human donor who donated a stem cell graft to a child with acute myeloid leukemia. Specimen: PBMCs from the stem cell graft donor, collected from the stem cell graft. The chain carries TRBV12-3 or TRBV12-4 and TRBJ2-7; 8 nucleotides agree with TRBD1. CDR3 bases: TGTGCCAGCAGTGGGGACAGGTACGAGCAGTACTTC. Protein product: CASSGDRYEQYF.